The 18 T cell receptor beta chains below all came from one sample that was sequenced in a study of T cell changes during pregnancy in multiple sclerosis. Here immunoSEQ multiplex PCR was the method, and the copy in TCRdb shows in-frame clones only, minus some. The sample records about 100,000 clones, more than 90% being singletons. The specimen comprised peripheral blood, sampled in the second trimester of pregnancy. These receptor sequences come from a female donor with multiple sclerosis, enrolled in a pregnancy study.

This chain joins TRBV9 and TRBJ2-7; TRBD2 agrees at 12 bases. Germline V CDR1 and CDR2: SGDLS, YYNGEE. This CDR3 has 15 amino acids. With 4 bases clipped from V and 4 bases from J, the junction kept 6 bases outside the gene matches. The CDR3 DNA sequence: TGTGCCAGCAGCTCGTCGACTAGCGGGGGTTACGAGCAGTACTTC. Translating gives CASSSSTSGGYEQYF.

The chain uses TRBV29-1 and TRBJ2-7, with D possibly matching TRBD1 (7 bases). This CDR3 comprises 13 residues. Germline values: CDR1 SQVTM, CDR2 ANQGSEA. V was cut by 5 bases and J by 6 bases, with 17 bases left in between. This chain's CDR3 is CSVLRAGGGEQYF. CDR3 coding DNA: TGCAGCGTTCTTCGGGCAGGGGGAGGCGAGCAGTACTTC.

The rearrangement links TRBV27 to TRBJ2-5, with D maybe TRBD2 (6 bases). There are 12 residues in the CDR3. From germline, CDR1 is MNHEY and CDR2 SMNVEV (reference sequence). The V end was cut by 8 bases, the J end by 5 bases, with 12 bases between. The CDR3 spells CASWDSWETQYF. CDR3 coding DNA: TGTGCCAGCTGGGACTCTTGGGAGACCCAGTACTTC.

The chain joins TRBV30 to TRBJ1-4, with TRBD1 as a possible D gene (6 bases). The CDR3 runs 14 residues. Germline CDR1 is GTSNPN and CDR2 is SVGIG (reference sequence). V lost 5 bases to trimming and J lost 8 bases, with 18 bases between them. The CDR3 here is CAWAGTSKGEKLFF. In DNA form, the CDR3 reads TGTGCCTGGGCAGGGACATCCAAGGGAGAAAAACTGTTTTTT. Complete variable domain (other parts from reference TRBV30 and TRBJ1-4): SQTIHQWPATLVQPVGSPLSLECTVEGTSNPNLYWYRQAAGRGLQLLFYSVGIGQISSEVPQNLSASRPQDRQFILSSKKLLLSDSGFYLCAWAGTSKGEKLFFGSGTQLSVL.

V gene TRBV18 combines with J gene TRBJ2-1, with D maybe TRBD2 (7 bases). The CDR3 totals 17 residues. The V end lost 0 bases, the J end lost 9 bases, and 21 bases lay between the germline ends. Germline V gene sequence: CDR1 KGHSH, CDR2 LQKENI. Here the CDR3 reads CASSPPGGTPLGGEQFF. DNA of the CDR3: TGTGCCAGCTCACCACCGGGGGGGACACCTCTGGGGGGTGAGCAGTTCTTC.

The chain has TRBV18 and TRBJ1-1, with 9 positions matching TRBD1. The CDR3 length is 15 residues. With 3 bases clipped from V and 1 base from J, the junction kept 3 bases outside the gene matches. Germline lookup yields CDR1 KGHSH and CDR2 LQKENI. The CDR3 protein is CASSPATGGNTEAFF. The CDR3 DNA sequence: TGTGCCAGCTCACCCGCGACAGGGGGGAACACTGAAGCTTTCTTT.

A remark on this clone: The missing conserved phenylalanine or tryptophan at the end of this CDR3 makes a read error likely. Because the CDR3's place on the DNA is in doubt, the DNA is left out and the CDR3 is given as listed by TCRdb. This sequence joins TRBV7-2 and TRBJ1-2. The CDR3 has 9 residues if both end residues are counted. Germline CDR1 SGHTA, CDR2 FQGNSA. CDR3 amino acids: CASSFEEAH.

The rearrangement joins TRBV6-1 to TRBJ1-3, with 8 bases that match TRBD1. Germline V gene sequence: CDR1 MNHNS, CDR2 SASEGT. The J segment lost 4 bases and the V segment lost 0 bases, leaving 5 bases of the junction unmatched. The CDR3 runs to 16 residues. CDR3 protein: CASSEAPDRAGNTIYF. Here the CDR3 DNA reads TGTGCCAGCAGTGAAGCGCCGGACAGGGCCGGAAACACCATATATTTT.

The chain recombines TRBV6-1 with TRBJ2-7, with a possible D match to TRBD2 (5 bases). Trimming removed 4 bases from V and 5 bases from J, with 15 bases in between. Germline CDR1 is MNHNS and CDR2 is SASEGT. The CDR3 runs 14 residues. In DNA, the CDR3 is TGTGCCAGCAGTGCATCCGGGGTGGGTCACGAGCAGTACTTC. Translation gives CASSASGVGHEQYF.

This chain joins TRBV7-9 and TRBJ2-7; D ambiguous. V gave up 1 base and J gave up 5 bases, with 6 bases separating them. Germline loops: CDR1 SEHNR, CDR2 FQNEAQ (reference sequence). The CDR3 is made up of 12 amino acids. CDR3 sequence reads: CASSLGPNEQYF. The CDR3 DNA reads as TGTGCCAGCAGCTTAGGGCCCAACGAGCAGTACTTC.

The chain uses TRBV21-1 and TRBJ2-1; the D call of TRBD2 is as the table states it, not checked on the DNA. TRBV21-1 is a listed pseudogene. The CDR3 sequence is 13 residues long. The CDR3 sequence is CASSLAGGNEQFF. The DNA of the CDR3 is TGTGCCAGCAGCCTAGCGGGAGGGAATGAGCAGTTCTTC.

The table lists this clone with a few counts. J is TRBJ1-1 and V is TRBV28; TRBD1 might be the D (5 bases). Germline V gene data show CDR1 as MDHEN and CDR2 as SYDVKM. This CDR3 region has 10 residues. V lost 10 bases and J lost 11, with 14 bases in between. The CDR3 DNA reads TGTGCCACTGGGGCAGGGCGGGCTTTCTTT. Residues: CATGAGRAFF.

The V call is TRBV5-1, the J call TRBJ2-2; D is unclear. Trimming removed 0 bases from V and 1 base from J, with 10 bases in between. CDR1 is SGHRS, CDR2 YFSETQ, per germline. CDR3 length equals 16 residues. CDR3 nucleotide sequence: TGCGCCAGCAGCTTGGCTGTCACAGAGAACACCGGGGAGCTGTTTTTT. It codes for CASSLAVTENTGELFF.

The chain couples TRBV5-1 to TRBJ1-4; 7 bases match TRBD1. The CDR3 has 13 residues. Germline values: CDR1 SGHRS, CDR2 YFSETQ. V lost 2 bases, J lost 10 bases, and 5 bases stayed unmatched. CDR3 amino acids: CASSFGQAGKLFF. The CDR3 DNA reads as TGCGCCAGCAGCTTTGGACAGGCGGGAAAACTGTTTTTT.

The chain joins TRBV13 to TRBJ2-5, with D possibly TRBD2 on 6 matching bases. The germline V and J ends were trimmed by 5 bases and 5 bases, with 21 bases remaining between them. This CDR3 is built from 16 residues. Germline V gene sequence: CDR1 PRHDT, CDR2 FYEKMQ (reference sequence). The CDR3 spells CASSDGGRYTPETQYF. In nucleotides, the CDR3 is TGTGCCAGCAGCGACGGGGGACGATACACCCCGGAGACCCAGTACTTC.

This clone was counted only a few times. This chain links TRBV6-5 with TRBJ1-1; D gene uncertain. The V and J ends lost 7 bases and 4 bases respectively, with 13 bases between them. The CDR3 covers 13 residues. The germline V gene encodes CDR1 MNHEY and CDR2 SVGAGI. In nucleotides, the CDR3 is TGTGCCAGCACAGCCGGGTATCCCACTGAAGCTTTCTTT. This gives the protein CASTAGYPTEAFF.

The rearrangement joins TRBV7-2 to TRBJ1-4; no firm D call. The V end lost 4 bases, the J end lost 13 bases, and 13 bases lay between the germline ends. The germline V gene encodes CDR1 SGHTA and CDR2 FQGNSA. This CDR3 region has 12 residues. The CDR3 bases are TGTGCCAGCAGCTCCCCTATATCGGGACTGTTTTTT. As protein: CASSSPISGLFF.

V and J are TRBV10-2 and TRBJ1-2; 8 bases are shared with TRBD1. The CDR3 spans 13 residues. Germline CDR1 is WSHSY and CDR2 is SAAADI. Trimming took 5 bases from V and 3 from J; bases not matched to a gene: 2. The CDR3 DNA reads TGCGCCAGCAGTCCGGACAGGGACTATGGCTACACCTTC. Amino acid sequence: CASSPDRDYGYTF.